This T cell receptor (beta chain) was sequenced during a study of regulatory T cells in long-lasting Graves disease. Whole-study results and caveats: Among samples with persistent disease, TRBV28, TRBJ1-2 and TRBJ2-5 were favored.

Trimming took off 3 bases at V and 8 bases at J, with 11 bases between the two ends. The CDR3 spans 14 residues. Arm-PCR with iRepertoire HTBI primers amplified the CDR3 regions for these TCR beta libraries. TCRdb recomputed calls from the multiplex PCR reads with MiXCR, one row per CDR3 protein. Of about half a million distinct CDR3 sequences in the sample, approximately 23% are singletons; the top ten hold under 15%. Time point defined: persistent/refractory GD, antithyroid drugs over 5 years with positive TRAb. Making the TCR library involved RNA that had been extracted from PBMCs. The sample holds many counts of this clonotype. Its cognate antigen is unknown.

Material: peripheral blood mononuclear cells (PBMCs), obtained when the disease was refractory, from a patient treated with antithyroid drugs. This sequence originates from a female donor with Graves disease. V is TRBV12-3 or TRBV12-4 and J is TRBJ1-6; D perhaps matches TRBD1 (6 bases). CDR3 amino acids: CASSLSGEDSPLHF. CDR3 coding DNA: TGTGCCAGCAGTTTGTCAGGGGAGGATTCACCCCTCCACTTT.